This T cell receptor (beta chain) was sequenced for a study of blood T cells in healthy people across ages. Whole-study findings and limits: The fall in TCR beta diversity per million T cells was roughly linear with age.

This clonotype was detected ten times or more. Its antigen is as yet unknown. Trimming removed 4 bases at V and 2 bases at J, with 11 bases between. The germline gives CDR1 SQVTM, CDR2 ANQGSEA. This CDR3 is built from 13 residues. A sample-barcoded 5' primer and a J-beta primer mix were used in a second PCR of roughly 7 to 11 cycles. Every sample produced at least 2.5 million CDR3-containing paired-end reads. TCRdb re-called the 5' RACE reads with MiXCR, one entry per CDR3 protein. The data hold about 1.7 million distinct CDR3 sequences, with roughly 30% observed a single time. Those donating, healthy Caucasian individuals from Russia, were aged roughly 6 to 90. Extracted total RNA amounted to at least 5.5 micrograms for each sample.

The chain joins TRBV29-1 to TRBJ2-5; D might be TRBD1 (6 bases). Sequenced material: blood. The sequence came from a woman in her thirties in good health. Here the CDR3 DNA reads TGCAGCGTTGGACGGGACAATCAAGAGACCCAGTACTTC. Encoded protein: CSVGRDNQETQYF.